The rows below give T cell receptor beta chains drawn from one sample of a study of blood T cell repertoires in COVID-19. The repertoire was sequenced with immunoSEQ multiplex PCR; TCRdb's copy has only in-frame clones and lacks some. The table shows more than 200,000 clones, with about 85% occurring only once. Input material: peripheral blood. Receptors were obtained from a woman between 50 and 59 years old with COVID-19, enrolled during active disease. Each CDR3 is given with its conserved first and last residue. Each record gives: V gene, clone size, D gene, J gene, CDR3 protein, CDR3 DNA. D genes are given only for firm matches. Size is stated for part of the rows, as once, few or many counts, or as a class when the clone is expanded.

V gene: TRBV2
clone size: -
D gene: -
J gene: TRBJ1-4
CDR3 protein: CASSGGDRTNEKLFF
CDR3 DNA: TGTGCCAGCAGTGGGGGGGATAGAACTAATGAAAAACTGTTTTTT

V gene: TRBV21-1
clone size: -
D gene: -
J gene: TRBJ2-7
CDR3 protein: CASSAVDKTLLTYEQYF
CDR3 DNA: TGTGCCAGCAGCGCCGTGGACAAGACGTTACTAACCTACGAGCAGTACTTC

V gene: TRBV28
clone size: -
D gene: TRBD1
J gene: TRBJ1-2
CDR3 protein: CASSLSQGAGGYTF
CDR3 DNA: TGTGCCAGCAGTTTAAGTCAGGGGGCAGGAGGCTACACCTTC

V gene: TRBV19
clone size: few
D gene: -
J gene: TRBJ1-2
CDR3 protein: CASSGTAGYTF
CDR3 DNA: TGTGCCAGTAGCGGGACTGCTGGCTACACCTTC

V gene: TRBV28
clone size: -
D gene: TRBD1
J gene: TRBJ1-2
CDR3 protein: CASSLRDSYYGYTF
CDR3 DNA: TGTGCCAGCAGTCTTCGGGACAGCTACTATGGCTACACCTTC

V gene: TRBV5-1
clone size: -
D gene: TRBD2
J gene: TRBJ2-4
CDR3 protein: CASSLDPGTGGGNIQYF
CDR3 DNA: TGCGCCAGCAGCTTAGATCCCGGGACGGGAGGAGGAAACATTCAGTACTTC

V gene: TRBV5-1
clone size: -
D gene: -
J gene: TRBJ2-2
CDR3 protein: CASSLVGANTGELFF
CDR3 DNA: TGCGCCAGCAGCTTGGTTGGGGCAAACACCGGGGAGCTGTTTTTT

V gene: TRBV2
clone size: -
D gene: -
J gene: TRBJ1-3
CDR3 protein: CASTLSEALSGNTIYF
CDR3 DNA: TGTGCCAGCACCCTATCAGAGGCCCTCTCTGGAAACACCATATATTTT

V gene: TRBV12-3/TRBV12-4
clone size: few
D gene: -
J gene: TRBJ1-5
CDR3 protein: CASSKSINQPQHF
CDR3 DNA: TGTGCCAGCAGTAAGAGCATCAATCAGCCCCAGCATTTT

V gene: TRBV27
clone size: -
D gene: TRBD1
J gene: TRBJ1-1
CDR3 protein: CASIDRGRLNTEAFF
CDR3 DNA: TGTGCCAGCATCGACAGGGGGCGATTGAACACTGAAGCTTTCTTT

V gene: TRBV5-4
clone size: -
D gene: -
J gene: TRBJ2-5
CDR3 protein: CASSLDLARGEETQYF
CDR3 DNA: TGTGCCAGCAGCTTAGACTTAGCTAGGGGTGAAGAGACCCAGTACTTC

V gene: TRBV9
clone size: -
D gene: TRBD1
J gene: TRBJ1-1
CDR3 protein: CASSETGVSTEAFF
CDR3 DNA: TGTGCCAGCAGCGAAACAGGGGTGAGCACTGAAGCTTTCTTT